Each of the 13 T cell receptor beta chains below was sequenced from the same sample in a study of blood T cell repertoires in COVID-19. Data came from immunoSEQ multiplex PCR; TCRdb stores just in-frame clones and leaves some out. This table holds 100,000 to 150,000 clones, roughly 83% found once. The sequenced sample consisted of peripheral blood. The receptors shown here come from a man aged 60-69 years with acute or convalescent COVID-19.

The chain has TRBV7-2 and TRBJ2-2, with 9 bases fitting TRBD1. The CDR3 loop spans 14 amino acids. The V and J ends lost 3 bases and 5 bases, in that order; junction bases with no gene match: 1. The germline gives CDR1 SGHTA, CDR2 FQGNSA. This chain's CDR3 is CASSLTGGTGELFF. In DNA, the CDR3 is TGTGCCAGCAGCTTGACAGGGGGGACCGGGGAGCTGTTTTTT.

The genes are TRBV19 and TRBJ1-5; no reliable D call. CDR1 LNHDA and CDR2 SQIVND come from the germline V gene (reference sequence). There are 14 residues in the CDR3. V lost 5 bases and J lost 4, with 12 bases in between. The DNA for the CDR3 is TGTGCCAGTAGTCCGGGGATTGGGAATCAGCCCCAGCATTTT. Amino acid sequence: CASSPGIGNQPQHF. Drawing the rest from reference TRBV19 and TRBJ1-5, the complete variable domain is DGGITQSPKYLFRKEGQNVTLSCEQNLNHDAMYWYRQDPGQGLRLIYYSQIVNDFQKGDIAEGYSVSREKKESFPLTVTSAQKNPTAFYLCASSPGIGNQPQHFGDGTRLSIL.

The J gene is TRBJ1-2, the V gene TRBV11-2, with TRBD1 matching 7 bases. V was clipped by 6 bases and J by 3 bases; unmatched bases: 7. The CDR3 extends over 14 amino acids. CDR1 SGHAT and CDR2 FQNNGV come from the germline V gene. CDR3 region: CASRIDREYYGYTF. The CDR3 DNA sequence: TGTGCCAGCAGAATAGACAGGGAGTACTATGGCTACACCTTC.

The chain combines TRBV14 with TRBJ2-1; possibly TRBD2 for D (5 bases). Trimming stripped 6 bases from V and 6 bases from J, with 15 bases between. The germline CDR1 and CDR2 sequences are SGHDN and FVKESK. The CDR3 loop spans 14 amino acids. CDR3: CASSKVGSANEQFF. The CDR3 DNA reads as TGTGCCAGCAGTAAAGTGGGGAGCGCCAATGAGCAGTTCTTC.

This clone has only a few counts. The chain links TRBV19 to TRBJ1-1; 10 bases map to TRBD1. The junction had 2 bases not matched to a gene; V was cut back by 3 bases and J by 7 bases. Germline CDR1 and CDR2: LNHDA and SQIVND (reference sequence). There are 13 residues in the CDR3. DNA of the CDR3: TGTGCCAGTAGTATGGGGACAGGGGTTGAAGCTTTCTTT. Protein sequence: CASSMGTGVEAFF.

The chain employs TRBV19 and TRBJ1-1, with D tentatively TRBD1 (5 bases). The CDR3 is made up of 14 amino acids. Trimming stripped 5 bases from V and 1 base from J, with 11 bases between. CDR1 and CDR2 (germline): LNHDA, SQIVND (reference sequence). CDR3 amino acids: CASSGQGTNTEAFF. CDR3 DNA: TGTGCCAGTAGTGGTCAGGGAACGAACACTGAAGCTTTCTTT. The complete variable domain, with remaining parts taken from reference TRBV19 and TRBJ1-1, reads DGGITQSPKYLFRKEGQNVTLSCEQNLNHDAMYWYRQDPGQGLRLIYYSQIVNDFQKGDIAEGYSVSREKKESFPLTVTSAQKNPTAFYLCASSGQGTNTEAFFGQGTRLTVV.

This chain's CDR3 is CSTWTVGDQPQHF. The CDR3 nucleotides are TGCAGCACTTGGACAGTCGGTGATCAGCCCCAGCATTTT. V is TRBV29-1 and J is TRBJ1-5; the D gene is possibly TRBD1 (6 bases). The germline V gene has CDR1 SQVTM and CDR2 ANQGSEA. The CDR3 runs 13 residues. V was pared by 8 bases and J by 5 bases, with 16 bases between.

V is TRBV7-3 and J is TRBJ2-3; 8 bases fit TRBD2. The junction had 10 bases not matched to a gene; V was cut back by 5 bases and J by 6 bases. Per the germline V gene, CDR1 is SGHTA and CDR2 is FQGTGA. The CDR3 consists of 15 residues. In DNA form, the CDR3 reads TGTGCCAGCAGCACCGGGACTAGGGGCCTGGATACGCAGTATTTT. Its translation is CASSTGTRGLDTQYF. The variable domain in full, completed from reference TRBV7-3 and TRBJ2-3, reads GAGVSQTPSNKVTEKGKYVELRCDPISGHTALYWYRQSLGQGPEFLIYFQGTGAADDSGLPNDRFFAVRPEGSVSTLKIQRTERGDSAVYLCASSTGTRGLDTQYFGPGTRLTVL.

The V gene is TRBV7-9, the J gene TRBJ1-2; the D gene is possibly TRBD1 (6 bases). The CDR3 consists of 13 residues. V gave up 5 bases and J gave up 3 bases, with 10 bases separating them. Per germline, CDR1 SEHNR and CDR2 FQNEAQ (reference sequence). This CDR3 reads CASSPRTDYGYTF. In DNA form, the CDR3 reads TGTGCCAGCAGCCCACGGACAGACTATGGCTACACCTTC.

This clone came up a few times. The chain recombines TRBV5-4 with TRBJ1-4; D call uncertain. Trimming pared 0 bases from V and 3 bases from J, leaving 6 bases between. This CDR3 contains 14 residues. The germline CDR1 and CDR2 sequences are SGHNT and YYREEE (reference sequence). This CDR3 is CASSLDSANEKLFF. In nucleotides, the CDR3 is TGTGCCAGCAGCTTGGACTCGGCTAATGAAAAACTGTTTTTT.

The rearrangement joins TRBV5-1 to TRBJ1-2; 11 nucleotides line up with TRBD1. This CDR3 is 15 amino acids long. Germline assignment: CDR1 SGHRS and CDR2 YFSETQ. Trimming at V came to 4 bases and at J to 8 bases, leaving 10 bases not matched to a gene. DNA for the CDR3: TGCGCCAGCAGCCTGAGGGGACAGGGGGATGGGGGCTACACCTTC. Translation: CASSLRGQGDGGYTF.

Here the CDR3 DNA reads TGTGCCAGCCGGGGGGGCTCGAGCTCCTACGAGCAGTACTTC. This codes for CASRGGSSSYEQYF. The J gene is TRBJ2-7, the V gene TRBV6-5, with 8 bases that match TRBD2. Trimming at V came to 8 bases and at J to 0 bases, leaving 6 bases not matched to a gene. CDR1 is MNHEY and CDR2 is SVGAGI in the germline V gene. There are 14 residues in the CDR3.

J is TRBJ1-2 and V is TRBV18; 7 bases map to TRBD1. The CDR3 is 14 amino acids. J lost 2 bases, V lost 2 bases, and 2 bases had no gene match. The germline V gene encodes CDR1 KGHSH and CDR2 LQKENI. The CDR3 spells CASSPAQGNYGYTF. As DNA, the CDR3 is TGTGCCAGCTCACCAGCACAGGGGAACTATGGCTACACCTTC.